Listed here are 13 T cell receptor beta chains from one sample, sequenced in a study of blood T cell repertoires in COVID-19. Using immunoSEQ multiplex PCR, the repertoire was profiled, and TCRdb retains in-frame clones only, with some absent. The sample contains 250,000 to 300,000 clones, more than 85% of which appear only once. The specimen was peripheral blood. The receptors were gathered from a woman in her twenties or thirties with COVID-19, enrolled during active disease.

CDR3 protein: CASSRPISGRDEQYF. The CDR3 nucleotides read TGTGCCAGCTCACGGCCTATTAGCGGGAGAGACGAGCAGTACTTC. The rearrangement uses TRBV18 and TRBJ2-7; 9 bases are a match to TRBD2. V lost 4 bases to trimming and J lost 5 bases; unmatched junction nucleotides: 9. The CDR3 loop spans 15 amino acids. Germline loops: CDR1 KGHSH, CDR2 LQKENI.

This clone has more than one count but fewer than ten. This chain connects TRBV2 to TRBJ2-1; 9 bases are shared with TRBD2. This CDR3 comprises 14 residues. Germline V gene lookup returns CDR1 SNHLY and CDR2 FYNNEI. Trimming took 11 bases from V and 9 from J; bases not matched to a gene: 14. CDR3 sequence (DNA): TGTGCCGGGAGCCTCGATAGCGGGAGTACTGAGCAGTTCTTC. Protein product: CAGSLDSGSTEQFF.

The V call is TRBV2, the J call TRBJ2-7; 9 positions agree with TRBD2. The CDR3 runs 16 residues. Germline V gives CDR1 SNHLY, CDR2 FYNNEI. V lost 9 bases and J lost 2; bases outside the gene matches: 14. CDR3 sequence reads: CASRLRGAGGTYEQYF. The CDR3, as DNA: TGTGCCAGTCGACTTCGGGGAGCGGGAGGAACCTACGAGCAGTACTTC.

The chain links TRBV15 to TRBJ2-3, with 8 bases aligning to TRBD2. The CDR3 loop spans 15 amino acids. The germline CDR1 and CDR2 sequences are LNHNV and YYDKDF (reference sequence). With V trimmed by 5 bases and J by 0 bases, 4 bases remained unmatched. The CDR3 here is CATSVTSGSTDTQYF. In DNA form, the CDR3 reads TGTGCCACCAGCGTAACTAGCGGTAGCACAGATACGCAGTATTTT.

The chain has TRBV7-8 and TRBJ2-7, with 8 bases identical to TRBD1. Losses at the gene ends were 1 base for V and 2 bases for J; bases not matched to a gene: 4. CDR1 and CDR2 from the germline V gene are SGHVS and FQNEAQ. CDR3 size: 15 residues. In DNA, the CDR3 is TGTGCCAGCAGCTTAGAGGGACAGGTTACCTACGAGCAGTACTTC. It yields the protein CASSLEGQVTYEQYF.

The CDR3 bases are TGTGCCAGCACCTCCCGGGGCTCCTATAATTCACCCCTCCACTTT. It specifies CASTSRGSYNSPLHF. V and J are TRBV5-4 and TRBJ1-6, with D uncertain. Trimming removed 6 bases at V and 0 bases at J, with 10 bases between. This CDR3 region has 15 residues. Germline values: CDR1 SGHNT, CDR2 YYREEE (reference sequence).

The chain carries TRBV7-9 and TRBJ1-4; D is uncertain. Germline V gene sequence: CDR1 SEHNR, CDR2 FQNEAQ (reference sequence). V was pared by 1 base and J by 5 bases, with 8 bases between. The CDR3 is 14 residues long. The CDR3: CASSLGVSNEKLFF. The CDR3 DNA reads TGTGCCAGCAGCTTAGGAGTCTCAAATGAAAAACTGTTTTTT.

The rearrangement links TRBV30 to TRBJ1-6; D is perhaps TRBD1 (6 bases). This CDR3 contains 13 residues. Germline CDR1 reads GTSNPN; CDR2 reads SVGIG (reference sequence). V lost 7 bases to trimming and J lost 5 bases, with 12 bases between them. The CDR3 region is CALGQTDNSPLHF. CDR3 DNA sequence: TGTGCCTTAGGACAGACTGATAATTCACCCCTCCACTTT.

The count of this clone is one. The chain uses TRBV7-6 and TRBJ2-7, with 10 bases that match TRBD2. The CDR3 has 15 residues. The germline gives CDR1 SGHVS, CDR2 FNYEAQ. With 4 bases clipped from V and 0 bases from J, the junction kept 3 bases outside the gene matches. Here the CDR3 reads CASSSGLAASYEQYF. CDR3 bases: TGTGCCAGCAGCTCCGGACTAGCGGCCTCCTACGAGCAGTACTTC. Supplemented by reference TRBV7-6 and TRBJ2-7, the full variable domain reads GAGVSQSPRYKVTKRGQDVALRCDPISGHVSLYWYRQALGQGPEFLTYFNYEAQQDKSGLPNDRFSAERPEGSISTLTIQRTEQRDSAMYRCASSSGLAASYEQYFGPGTRLTVT.

The chain combines TRBV6-5 with TRBJ1-1; 11 nucleotides match TRBD1. This CDR3 has 14 residues. The germline gives CDR1 MNHEY, CDR2 SVGAGI. The V segment lost 6 bases and the J segment 5 bases; nucleotides outside the gene matches: 5. This chain's CDR3 is CASSRGQGGTEAFF. In nucleotides, the CDR3 is TGTGCCAGCAGCCGGGGACAGGGGGGGACTGAAGCTTTCTTT.

The V call is TRBV3-1 (or the pseudogene TRBV3-2), the J call TRBJ1-5; D remains unclear. CDR1 and CDR2 from the germline V gene are LGHDT and YNNKEL (reference sequence). The CDR3 totals 13 residues. V was cut by 1 base and J by 7 bases, with 8 bases left in between. CDR3 nucleotide sequence: TGTGCCAGCAGCCAAGGAAGAGAACAGCCCCAGCATTTT. It is translated as CASSQGREQPQHF.

The V call is TRBV7-3, the J call TRBJ2-1; TRBD2 agrees at 9 bases. J was trimmed by 6 bases and V by 5 bases; bases with no gene match: 14. The CDR3 has 17 amino acids. CDR1 and CDR2 from the germline V gene are SGHTA and FQGTGA. CDR3 in amino acids: CASSPGGASGIVNEQFF. Here the CDR3 DNA reads TGTGCCAGCAGCCCCGGGGGGGCTAGCGGGATTGTCAATGAGCAGTTCTTC.

This clone was counted once. The J gene is TRBJ1-5, the V gene TRBV27; maybe TRBD1 (6 bases). Germline values: CDR1 MNHEY, CDR2 SMNVEV (reference sequence). The length of the CDR3 is 13 residues. The V and J ends lost 3 bases and 9 bases respectively, with 12 bases between them. The CDR3 nucleotides read TGTGCCAGCAGTTTGACAGGAGGCTCGCCCCAGCATTTT. Protein sequence: CASSLTGGSPQHF.